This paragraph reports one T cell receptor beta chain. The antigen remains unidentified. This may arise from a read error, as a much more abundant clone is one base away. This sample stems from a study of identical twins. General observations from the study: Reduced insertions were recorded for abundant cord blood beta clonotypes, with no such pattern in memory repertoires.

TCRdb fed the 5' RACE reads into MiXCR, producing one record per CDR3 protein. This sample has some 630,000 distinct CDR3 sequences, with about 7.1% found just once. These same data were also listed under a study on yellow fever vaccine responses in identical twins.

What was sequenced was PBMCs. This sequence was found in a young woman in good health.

The CDR3 here is CAGSGTSGRSYEQYF. CDR3 coding DNA: TGTGCCGGCAGCGGTACTAGCGGACGGTCCTACGAGCAGTACTTC. The chain couples TRBV12-3 or TRBV12-4 to TRBJ2-7; TRBD2 agrees at 8 bases. The CDR3 is made up of 15 amino acids.